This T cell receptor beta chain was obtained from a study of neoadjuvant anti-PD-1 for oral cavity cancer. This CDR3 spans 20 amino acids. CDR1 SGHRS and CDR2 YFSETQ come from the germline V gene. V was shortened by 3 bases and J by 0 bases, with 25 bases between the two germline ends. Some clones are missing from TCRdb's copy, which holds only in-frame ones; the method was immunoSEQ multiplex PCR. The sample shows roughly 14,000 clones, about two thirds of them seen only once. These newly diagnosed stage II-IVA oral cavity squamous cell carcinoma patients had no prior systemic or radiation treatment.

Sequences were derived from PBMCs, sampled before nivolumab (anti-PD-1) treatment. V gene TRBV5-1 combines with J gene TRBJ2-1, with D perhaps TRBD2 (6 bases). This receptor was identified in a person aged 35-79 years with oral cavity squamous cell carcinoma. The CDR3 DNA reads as TGCGCCAGCAGCTCCAGACTGATCGCCTGGGACTCGAGCTCCTACAATGAGCAGTTCTTC. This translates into CASSSRLIAWDSSSYNEQFF.